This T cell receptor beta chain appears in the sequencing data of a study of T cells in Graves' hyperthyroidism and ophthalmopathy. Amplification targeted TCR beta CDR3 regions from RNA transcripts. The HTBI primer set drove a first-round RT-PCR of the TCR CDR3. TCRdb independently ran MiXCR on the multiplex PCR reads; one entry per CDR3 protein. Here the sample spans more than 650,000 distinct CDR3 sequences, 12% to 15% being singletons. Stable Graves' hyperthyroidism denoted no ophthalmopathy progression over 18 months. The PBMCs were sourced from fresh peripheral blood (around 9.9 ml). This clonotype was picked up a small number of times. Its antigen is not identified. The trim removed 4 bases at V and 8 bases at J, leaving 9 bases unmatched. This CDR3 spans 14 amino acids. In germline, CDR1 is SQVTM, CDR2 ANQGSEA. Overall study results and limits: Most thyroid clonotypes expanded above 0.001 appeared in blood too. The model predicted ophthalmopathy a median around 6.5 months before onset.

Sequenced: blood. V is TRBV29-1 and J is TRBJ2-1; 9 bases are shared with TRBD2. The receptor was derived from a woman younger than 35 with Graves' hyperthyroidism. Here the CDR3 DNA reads TGCAGCGTTGTCTTAGGGACTAGCTTCGATGAGCAGTTCTTC. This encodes CSVVLGTSFDEQFF.